This T cell receptor (beta chain) was observed in a study of blood T cell repertoires in COVID-19. In the original analysis: Amplification with reference gene primers provided the estimates of nucleated cell counts. Measured with immunoSEQ multiplex PCR; TCRdb has only the in-frame clones, and not every one. V and J calls and clone size are given by that table; D and trimming were obtained from the DNA. The data show a few hundred thousand clones, with approximately 85% seen just once and more than 3.5% held by the top ten. The CDR3 contains 17 residues. From germline, CDR1 is KGHDR and CDR2 SFDVKD. The junction had 7 bases not matched to a gene; V was cut back by 4 bases and J by 0 bases.

The TCR was taken from a woman between 25 and 40 years old who had recovered from COVID-19. Sequencing was done on a sample of PBMCs or T cells enriched from blood (not recorded which). This chain uses TRBV24-1 with TRBJ2-2; 7 bases agree with TRBD1. CDR3 sequence: CATSEPAGTANTGELFF. The CDR3 DNA is TGTGCCACCAGTGAACCCGCCGGGACAGCGAACACCGGGGAGCTGTTTTTT.